The source of this TCR beta chain is a study of radiation and T cells in renal cell carcinoma. Background on the study: Nephrectomy followed 15 Gy stereotactic body radiation by 4 weeks.

The assay was immunoSEQ multiplex PCR, and TCRdb's table has in-frame clones only and misses some. The sample lists 90,000 to 95,000 clones, 70% to 85% seen once, with almost 6.5% in the top ten. Study-wide findings and caveats: Baseline intratumoral clonotype presence is unknown without pretreatment biopsies.

Germline V CDR1 and CDR2: SEHNR, FQNEAQ (reference sequence). CDR3 size: 14 residues. Trimming pared 5 bases from V and 5 bases from J, leaving 15 bases between. About this clone: Its antigen remains unidentified.

This sample's time point: baseline pretreatment blood. As for treatment: 15 Gy SBRT to primary tumor, nephrectomy 4 weeks later. The tumor was a clear cell renal cell carcinoma. The sequencing here drew on blood, taken from a patient whose treatment included radiotherapy and nephrectomy. This clonotype was sampled from a man in his 60s with renal cell carcinoma. The rearrangement uses TRBV7-9 and TRBJ1-1; weak D call: TRBD1 (6 bases). CDR3 coding DNA: TGTGCCAGCAGCCCGAGGGGGTCTTTGACTGAAGCTTTCTTT. It yields the protein CASSPRGSLTEAFF. Complete variable domain (other parts from reference TRBV7-9 and TRBJ1-1): DTGVSQNPRHKITKRGQNVTFRCDPISEHNRLYWYRQTLGQGPEFLTYFQNEAQLEKSRLLSDRFSAERPKGSFSTLEIQRTEQGDSAMYLCASSPRGSLTEAFFGQGTRLTVV.